These 27 T cell receptor beta chains came from one sample sequenced in a study of cytomegalovirus exposure and HLA in healthy donors. PCR was performed using 60 Vbeta and 13 Jbeta primers. Libraries were prepared by immunoSEQ multiplex PCR; TCRdb keeps only in-frame clonotypes and omits some of them. Here the sample spans roughly 81,000 clones, 60% to 85% being singletons. Material: PBMCs. These receptors originate from a boy aged 5-17 years in good health and CMV-seronegative.

This clone came up a few times. V is TRBV29-1 and J is TRBJ2-3, with 7 bases fitting TRBD1. This CDR3 spans 14 amino acids. V shed 4 bases and J 1 base; nucleotides not matched to a gene: 5. The germline CDR1 and CDR2 sequences are SQVTM and ANQGSEA. This CDR3 reads CSVGTGSRTDTQYF. CDR3 bases: TGCAGCGTTGGGACAGGCTCCCGCACAGATACGCAGTATTTT.

V gene TRBV2 combines with J gene TRBJ1-5, with D perhaps TRBD1 (5 bases). Trimming removed 7 bases from V and 5 bases from J, with 6 bases in between. The CDR3 is 11 residues long. In germline, CDR1 is SNHLY, CDR2 FYNNEI. The CDR3 sequence: CASKGDQPQHF. CDR3 bases: TGTGCCAGCAAAGGGGATCAGCCCCAGCATTTT.

Only a few counts were recorded for this clone. The CDR3 spells CASSSGTGNEKLFF. The CDR3 DNA reads TGCGCCAGCAGCTCCGGGACAGGAAATGAAAAACTGTTTTTT. The chain joins TRBV5-1 to TRBJ1-4; 8 positions match TRBD1. CDR1 and CDR2 from the germline V gene are SGHRS and YFSETQ. The CDR3 covers 14 residues. With 3 bases clipped from V and 5 bases from J, the junction kept 3 bases outside the gene matches.

The rearrangement links TRBV19 to TRBJ2-7, with 9 bases fitting TRBD1. The length of the CDR3 is 13 residues. In germline, CDR1 is LNHDA, CDR2 SQIVND (reference sequence). V was pared by 5 bases and J by 7 bases, with 6 bases of the junction left unmatched. The CDR3 region is CASSGQGRGEQYF. The CDR3 nucleotides read TGTGCCAGTAGTGGACAGGGGCGAGGTGAGCAGTACTTC.

The chain carries TRBV28 and TRBJ1-5; no clear D. Germline values: CDR1 MDHEN, CDR2 SYDVKM. CDR3 length equals 13 residues. Trimming took off 4 bases at V and 8 bases at J, with 12 bases between the two ends. CDR3 loop: CASSSPRVEPQHF. CDR3 bases: TGTGCCAGCAGTTCCCCCCGGGTGGAGCCCCAGCATTTT.

This clone turned up a few times. This chain joins TRBV27 and TRBJ2-7; 7 nucleotides agree with TRBD1. J gave up 1 base and V 8 bases, and 8 bases lay outside the gene matches. CDR3 length: 14 residues. CDR1 MNHEY and CDR2 SMNVEV come from the germline V gene (reference sequence). In nucleotides, the CDR3 is TGTGCCAGCTCCCAAAGGGGGCCTTCCTACGAGCAGTACTTC. Translation: CASSQRGPSYEQYF.

The chain carries TRBV10-3 and TRBJ2-6; D perhaps matches TRBD2 (5 bases). V was clipped by 7 bases and J by 2 bases, with 9 bases between them. Germline lookup yields CDR1 ENHRY and CDR2 SYGVKD. This CDR3 is 14 amino acids long. The CDR3 loop reads CAITGNPGANVLTF. The CDR3 DNA is TGTGCCATCACCGGGAACCCTGGGGCCAACGTCCTGACTTTC.

The genes are TRBV7-8 and TRBJ1-1; D call uncertain. CDR1 and CDR2 (germline): SGHVS, FQNEAQ. Trimming left V 5 bases short and J 8 bases short, with 3 bases between. The CDR3 length is 9 residues. Here the CDR3 DNA reads TGTGCCAGCAGCGCGGAAGCTTTCTTT. It encodes CASSAEAFF.

This rearrangement joins TRBV27 to TRBJ2-3; possibly TRBD2 for D (5 bases). Germline CDR1 MNHEY, CDR2 SMNVEV (reference sequence). Trimming removed 11 bases at V and 3 bases at J, with 12 bases between. CDR3 length: 12 amino acids. CDR3 amino acids: CAGSGFTDTQYF. The CDR3 nucleotides are TGTGCCGGAAGCGGCTTTACAGATACGCAGTATTTT.

This chain links TRBV7-9 with TRBJ1-5; D may be TRBD1 (5 bases). V lost 3 bases to trimming and J lost 6 bases, with 15 bases between them. There are 15 residues in the CDR3. Germline V gene data show CDR1 as SEHNR and CDR2 as FQNEAQ (reference sequence). The CDR3 DNA reads as TGTGCCAGCAGCTTGGGGGGACGGTCGGGTCAGCCCCAGCATTTT. It codes for CASSLGGRSGQPQHF. Drawing the rest from reference TRBV7-9 and TRBJ1-5, the complete variable domain is DTGVSQNPRHKITKRGQNVTFRCDPISEHNRLYWYRQTLGQGPEFLTYFQNEAQLEKSRLLSDRFSAERPKGSFSTLEIQRTEQGDSAMYLCASSLGGRSGQPQHFGDGTRLSIL.

This chain joins TRBV28 and TRBJ1-2; 8 bases fit TRBD1. CDR3 size: 15 residues. V was pared by 6 bases and J by 3 bases, with 9 bases of the junction left unmatched. Per the germline V gene, CDR1 is MDHEN and CDR2 is SYDVKM. The CDR3 DNA reads TGTGCCAGCAGCCCTATTGGACAGGGAGACTATGGCTACACCTTC. Its protein product is CASSPIGQGDYGYTF.

This rearrangement joins TRBV4-1 to TRBJ2-6; no firm D call. This CDR3 is built from 20 residues. V was pared by 0 bases and J by 0 bases, with 18 bases between. CDR1 and CDR2 (germline): MGHRA, YSYEKL. Here the CDR3 reads CASSQERATRISSGANVLTF. DNA for the CDR3: TGCGCCAGCAGCCAAGAACGCGCGACGCGGATAAGCTCTGGGGCCAACGTCCTGACTTTC.

This clone was seen more than once but under ten times. The V and J genes are TRBV6-5 and TRBJ2-1, with a tentative D call TRBD1 (7 bases). Trimming took 0 bases from V and 12 from J, leaving 12 bases between them. CDR3 length: 13 amino acids. In germline, CDR1 is MNHEY, CDR2 SVGAGI. For the CDR3, the DNA is TGTGCCAGCAGTTACTCCGCGGGACAGATGCAGTTCTTC. Encoded protein: CASSYSAGQMQFF.

The gene calls are TRBV4-1 and TRBJ2-7, with 7 bases aligning to TRBD1. Trimming removed 5 bases from V and 5 bases from J; junction bases left unmatched: 9. The CDR3 sequence is 14 residues long. Germline V gene data show CDR1 as MGHRA and CDR2 as YSYEKL. The CDR3 protein is CASSTRQGNHEQYF. CDR3 nucleotide sequence: TGCGCCAGCAGCACTCGACAGGGTAACCACGAGCAGTACTTC.

This sequence joins TRBV11-3 and TRBJ1-4; 8 bases map to TRBD1. This CDR3 has 14 residues. Germline CDR1 and CDR2: SGHNT and YENEEA. The V segment lost 6 bases and the J segment 8 bases; nucleotides outside the gene matches: 8. CDR3 amino acids: CASRTRDRKEKLFF. The CDR3 region has the DNA TGTGCCAGCAGAACCCGGGACAGGAAGGAAAAACTGTTTTTT.

The J gene is TRBJ1-1, the V gene TRBV6-1; 8 bases align to TRBD1. CDR3 length: 12 amino acids. Trimming removed 4 bases from V and 11 bases from J; junction bases left unmatched: 6. Per the germline V gene, CDR1 is MNHNS and CDR2 is SASEGT. Here the CDR3 reads CASSVGQGYAFF. CDR3 DNA: TGTGCCAGCAGTGTTGGACAGGGATATGCTTTCTTT.

The chain couples TRBV25-1 to TRBJ2-2, with a tentative D call TRBD2 (5 bases). The length of the CDR3 is 18 residues. The germline V and J ends were trimmed by 1 base and 7 bases, with 22 bases remaining between them. In germline, CDR1 is MGHDK, CDR2 SYGVNS. The CDR3 region has the DNA TGTGCCAGCAGTGAATCCCTTCAAAGAGGGAGATTGGGCGGGGAGCTGTTTTTT. It codes for CASSESLQRGRLGGELFF.

The V and J genes are TRBV6-6 and TRBJ2-7; TRBD1 might be the D (8 bases). The germline V gene has CDR1 MNHNY and CDR2 SVGAGI (reference sequence). Trimming removed 7 bases from V and 1 base from J, with 17 bases in between. This CDR3 comprises 15 residues. CDR3 sequence reads: CASTPPQGGSYEQYF. DNA for the CDR3: TGTGCCAGCACCCCACCACAGGGGGGGTCCTACGAGCAGTACTTC.

The chain joins TRBV4-3 to TRBJ2-3, with TRBD2 matching 11 bases. Unmatched junction bases numbered 1, after V lost 0 bases and J lost 2 bases. CDR3 length: 16 amino acids. The V gene's germline CDR1 is LGHNA and CDR2 YSLEER. CDR3 loop: CASSQELAGATDTQYF. CDR3 coding DNA: TGCGCCAGCAGCCAAGAACTAGCGGGAGCCACAGATACGCAGTATTTT.

The genes are TRBV2 and TRBJ2-1; TRBD1 might be the D (5 bases). The V end was cut by 7 bases, the J end by 6 bases, with 7 bases between. The CDR3 totals 11 residues. Looked up from germline, CDR1 is SNHLY and CDR2 is FYNNEI. The CDR3 sequence: CASKTVNEQFF. In DNA, the CDR3 is TGTGCCAGCAAGACAGTCAATGAGCAGTTCTTC.

This clone was counted only a few times. The chain links TRBV27 to TRBJ2-1, with 7 nucleotides matching TRBD1. The CDR3 runs 14 residues. With 3 bases clipped from V and 4 bases from J, the junction kept 3 bases outside the gene matches. Germline loops: CDR1 MNHEY, CDR2 SMNVEV (reference sequence). Here the CDR3 DNA reads TGTGCCAGCAGTTTTGAGGGGGCGTACAATGAGCAGTTCTTC. Translated, it gives CASSFEGAYNEQFF.

The V call is TRBV6-5, the J call TRBJ1-2; possible D gene TRBD1, 6 bases. The CDR3 is 13 residues long. V dropped 6 bases and J dropped 6 bases, with 14 bases sitting between them. Germline V gene sequence: CDR1 MNHEY, CDR2 SVGAGI. CDR3 in amino acids: CASSRSTGDGYTF. The CDR3 coding sequence is TGTGCCAGCAGCCGCTCGACAGGAGATGGCTACACCTTC.

The gene calls are TRBV13 and TRBJ2-3; no definite D call. Germline V CDR1 and CDR2: PRHDT, FYEKMQ (reference sequence). The CDR3 covers 15 residues. The ends were cut back, 5 bases at V and 6 bases at J, with 18 bases in the middle. The CDR3 loop is CASSLKNWVTDTQYF. CDR3 sequence (DNA): TGTGCCAGCAGCCTAAAAAATTGGGTGACTGATACGCAGTATTTT. The complete variable domain, with remaining parts taken from reference TRBV13 and TRBJ2-3, reads AAGVIQSPRHLIKEKRETATLKCYPIPRHDTVYWYQQGPGQDPQFLISFYEKMQSDKGSIPDRFSAQQFSDYHSELNMSSLELGDSALYFCASSLKNWVTDTQYFGPGTRLTVL.

The rearrangement joins TRBV7-2 to TRBJ1-1; 9 nucleotides align to TRBD1. The length of the CDR3 is 14 residues. Germline CDR1 SGHTA, CDR2 FQGNSA. V shed 1 base and J 6 bases; nucleotides not matched to a gene: 3. For the CDR3, the DNA is TGTGCCAGCAGCTTAGTTAGACAGGGGGCTGAAGCTTTCTTT. Translation: CASSLVRQGAEAFF.

This rearrangement joins TRBV18 to TRBJ1-5; no reliable D call. Trimming removed 2 bases at V and 4 bases at J, with 12 bases between. CDR3 length equals 15 residues. Germline V CDR1 and CDR2: KGHSH, LQKENI. The CDR3 bases are TGTGCCAGCTCACCAAGTTTCCAGCGAAATCAGCCCCAGCATTTT. This codes for CASSPSFQRNQPQHF.

This sequence joins TRBV6-9 and TRBJ2-1; D is ambiguous. The CDR3 runs 15 residues. Germline CDR1 is MNHGY and CDR2 is SVAAGI. The V and J ends lost 10 bases and 9 bases respectively, with 25 bases between them. CDR3 loop: CANLAKRPPIPEQFF. The CDR3 DNA follows: TGTGCCAACCTGGCCAAGAGGCCCCCAATTCCTGAGCAGTTCTTC.

This clone was observed a few times. The chain joins TRBV2 to TRBJ1-2; 7 nucleotides align to TRBD1. The CDR3 loop spans 17 amino acids. Germline V gives CDR1 SNHLY, CDR2 FYNNEI. V trimming: 6 bases; J trimming: 3 bases; junction bases outside the gene matches: 16. CDR3 nucleotide sequence: TGTGCCAGCAGACTTCACGCAGGAGGGGGCGCCGACTATGGCTACACCTTC. Its translation: CASRLHAGGGADYGYTF.